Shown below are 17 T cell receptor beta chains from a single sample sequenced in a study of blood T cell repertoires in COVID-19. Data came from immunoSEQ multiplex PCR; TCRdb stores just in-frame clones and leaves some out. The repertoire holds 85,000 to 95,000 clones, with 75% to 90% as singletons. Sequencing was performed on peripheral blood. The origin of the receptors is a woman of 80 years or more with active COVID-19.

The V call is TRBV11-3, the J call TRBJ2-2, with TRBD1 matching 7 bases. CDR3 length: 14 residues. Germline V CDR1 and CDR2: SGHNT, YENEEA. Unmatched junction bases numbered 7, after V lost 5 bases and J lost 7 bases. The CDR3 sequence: CASSPYRGYGELFF. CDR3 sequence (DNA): TGTGCCAGCAGCCCATACAGGGGTTACGGGGAGCTGTTTTTT.

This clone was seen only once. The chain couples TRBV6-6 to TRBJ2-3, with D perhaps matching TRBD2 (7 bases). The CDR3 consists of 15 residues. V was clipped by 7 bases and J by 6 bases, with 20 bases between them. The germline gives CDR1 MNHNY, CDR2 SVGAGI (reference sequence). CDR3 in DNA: TGTGCCAGCACCAACCGGTTGGAGGGGGGGGATACGCAGTATTTT. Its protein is CASTNRLEGGDTQYF.

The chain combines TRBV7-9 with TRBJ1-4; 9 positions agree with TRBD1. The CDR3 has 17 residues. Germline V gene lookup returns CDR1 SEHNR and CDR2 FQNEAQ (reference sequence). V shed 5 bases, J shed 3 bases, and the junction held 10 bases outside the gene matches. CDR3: CASSPVPGQGANEKLFF. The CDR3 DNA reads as TGTGCCAGCAGCCCAGTCCCGGGACAGGGAGCTAATGAAAAACTGTTTTTT.

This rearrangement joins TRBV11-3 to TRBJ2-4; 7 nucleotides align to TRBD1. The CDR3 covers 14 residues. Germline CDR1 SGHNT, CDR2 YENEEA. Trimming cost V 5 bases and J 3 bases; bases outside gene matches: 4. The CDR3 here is CASSPSGGKNIQYF. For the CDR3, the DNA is TGTGCCAGCAGCCCCTCAGGGGGCAAAAACATTCAGTACTTC.

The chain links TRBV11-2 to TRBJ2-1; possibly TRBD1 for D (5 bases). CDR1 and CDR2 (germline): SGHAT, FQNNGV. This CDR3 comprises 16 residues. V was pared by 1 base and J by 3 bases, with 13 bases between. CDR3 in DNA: TGTGCCAGCAGCTTAGGTCAGGGTCTCAACTACAATGAGCAGTTCTTC. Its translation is CASSLGQGLNYNEQFF.

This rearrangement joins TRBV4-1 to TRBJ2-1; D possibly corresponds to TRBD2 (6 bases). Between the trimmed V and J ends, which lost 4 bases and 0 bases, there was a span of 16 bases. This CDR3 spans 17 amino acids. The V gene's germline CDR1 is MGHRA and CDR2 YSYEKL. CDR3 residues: CASSRGRIGSSYNEQFF. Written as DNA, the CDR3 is TGCGCCAGCAGCCGAGGCCGAATCGGGAGCTCCTACAATGAGCAGTTCTTC.

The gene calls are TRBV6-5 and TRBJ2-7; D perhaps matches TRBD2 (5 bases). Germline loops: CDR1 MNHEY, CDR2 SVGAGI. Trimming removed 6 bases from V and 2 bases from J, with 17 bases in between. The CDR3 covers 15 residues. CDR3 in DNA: TGTGCCAGCAGCGCTAGTCGGACGGGGACCTACGAGCAGTACTTC. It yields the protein CASSASRTGTYEQYF.

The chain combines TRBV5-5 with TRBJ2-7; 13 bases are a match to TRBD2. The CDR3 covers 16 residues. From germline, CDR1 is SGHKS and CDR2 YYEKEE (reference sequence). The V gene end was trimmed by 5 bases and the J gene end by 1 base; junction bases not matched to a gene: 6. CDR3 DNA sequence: TGTGCCAGCAGTCATCCGGGACTAGCGGGATCCTACGAGCAGTACTTC. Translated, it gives CASSHPGLAGSYEQYF.

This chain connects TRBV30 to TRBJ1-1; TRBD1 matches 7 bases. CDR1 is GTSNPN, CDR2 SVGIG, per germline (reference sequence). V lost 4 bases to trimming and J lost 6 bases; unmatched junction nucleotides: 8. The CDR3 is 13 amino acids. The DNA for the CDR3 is TGTGCCTGGAAGAGACAGGGCGGCTCTGAAGCTTTCTTT. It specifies CAWKRQGGSEAFF.

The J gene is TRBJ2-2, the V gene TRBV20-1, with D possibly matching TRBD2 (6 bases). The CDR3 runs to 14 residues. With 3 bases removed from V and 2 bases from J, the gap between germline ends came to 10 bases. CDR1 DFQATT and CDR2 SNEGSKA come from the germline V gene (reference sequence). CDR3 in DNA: TGCAGTGCTAGTCGTAGCGGTAACACCGGGGAGCTGTTTTTT. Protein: CSASRSGNTGELFF.

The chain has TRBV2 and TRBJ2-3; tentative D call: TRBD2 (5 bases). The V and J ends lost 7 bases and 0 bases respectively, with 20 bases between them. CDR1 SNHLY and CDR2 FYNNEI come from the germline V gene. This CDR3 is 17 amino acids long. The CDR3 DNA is TGTGCCAGCACCCACCGGGATCTCCGTGCTAGCACAGATACGCAGTATTTT. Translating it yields CASTHRDLRASTDTQYF.

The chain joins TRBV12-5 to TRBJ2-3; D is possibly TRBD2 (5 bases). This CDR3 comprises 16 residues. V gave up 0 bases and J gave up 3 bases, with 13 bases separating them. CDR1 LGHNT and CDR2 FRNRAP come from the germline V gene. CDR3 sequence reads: CASGLVVGGYTDTQYF. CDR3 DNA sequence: TGTGCTAGTGGTTTGGTCGTGGGCGGGTATACAGATACGCAGTATTTT.

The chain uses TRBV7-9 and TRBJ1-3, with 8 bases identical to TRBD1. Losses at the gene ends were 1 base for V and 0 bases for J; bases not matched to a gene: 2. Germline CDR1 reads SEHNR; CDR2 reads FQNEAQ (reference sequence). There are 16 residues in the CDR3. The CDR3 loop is CASSLGDRGSGNTIYF. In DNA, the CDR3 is TGTGCCAGCAGCTTAGGAGACAGGGGCTCTGGAAACACCATATATTTT.

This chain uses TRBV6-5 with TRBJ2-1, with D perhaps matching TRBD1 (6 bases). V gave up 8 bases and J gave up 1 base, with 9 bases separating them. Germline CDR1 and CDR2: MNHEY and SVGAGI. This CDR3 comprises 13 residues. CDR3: CASPGASYNEQFF. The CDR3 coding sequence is TGTGCCAGCCCAGGGGCTTCCTACAATGAGCAGTTCTTC.

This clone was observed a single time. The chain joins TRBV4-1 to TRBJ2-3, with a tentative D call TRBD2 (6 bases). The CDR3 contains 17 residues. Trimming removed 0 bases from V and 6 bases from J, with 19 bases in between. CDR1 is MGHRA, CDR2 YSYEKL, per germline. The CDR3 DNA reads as TGCGCCAGCAGCCAAGATGGCTTTGTGTCGGGAGTCGATACGCAGTATTTT. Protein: CASSQDGFVSGVDTQYF.

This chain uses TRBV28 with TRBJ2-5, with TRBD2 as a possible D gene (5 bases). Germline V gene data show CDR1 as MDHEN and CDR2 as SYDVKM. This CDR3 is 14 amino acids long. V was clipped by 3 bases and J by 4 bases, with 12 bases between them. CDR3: CASSLSNGRETQYF. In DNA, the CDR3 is TGTGCCAGCAGTTTGTCAAATGGGAGAGAGACCCAGTACTTC.

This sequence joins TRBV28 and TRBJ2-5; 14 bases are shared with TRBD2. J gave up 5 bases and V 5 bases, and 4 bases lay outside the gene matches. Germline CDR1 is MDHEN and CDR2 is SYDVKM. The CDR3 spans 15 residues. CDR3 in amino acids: CASSPGLAGVETQYF. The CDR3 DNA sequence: TGTGCCAGCAGTCCGGGACTAGCGGGAGTTGAGACCCAGTACTTC.